This T cell receptor (beta chain) was retrieved from a study of T cells after yellow fever vaccination. There are 14 residues in the CDR3. The V gene lost 1 base and the J gene lost 3 bases, with 10 bases spanning the gap. Germline CDR1 MGHRA, CDR2 YSYEKL. For TCR, cDNA came from 5'RACE template switching, which added a universal primer site and UMIs. MiXCR, applied by TCRdb to the 5' RACE reads, yields one record per CDR3 protein. The table lists about 46,000 distinct CDR3 sequences, just under 6.5% of them singletons. The source is a man aged 25 to 40 who received the YFV17D yellow fever vaccine. Sequencing was performed on PBMCs, either bulk or a sorted T-cell subset (CD4+, CD8+, memory, or dextramer-sorted; not recorded which), taken 45 days after the yellow fever booster vaccination. The genes are TRBV4-1 and TRBJ2-7; maybe TRBD2 (5 bases). The CDR3 sequence is CASSQGTLNYEQYF. Written as DNA, the CDR3 is TGCGCCAGCAGCCAAGGGACTTTGAACTACGAGCAGTACTTC.